This T cell receptor beta chain was identified during a study of blood T cell repertoires in COVID-19. The length of the CDR3 is 16 residues. Germline assignment: CDR1 MGHRA and CDR2 YSYEKL. Trimming pared 0 bases from V and 6 bases from J, leaving 17 bases between. Some clones are missing from TCRdb's copy, which holds only in-frame ones; the method was immunoSEQ multiplex PCR. Among 310,000 or so clones listed, approximately 92% were seen once. This sequence joins TRBV4-1 and TRBJ1-2, with D possibly TRBD1 on 5 matching bases. This receptor was taken from a woman in her 30s who had recovered from COVID-19. The sequenced sample consisted of PBMCs or T cells enriched from blood (not recorded which). CDR3 amino acids: CASSQEGQSDMDGYTF. CDR3 nucleotide sequence: TGCGCCAGCAGCCAAGAGGGGCAGTCGGATATGGATGGCTACACCTTC.